This TCR beta chain was recovered during a study of blood T cells in healthy people across ages. The wider study: Per two T cells, template switching captured roughly one barcoded beta molecule. Findings and caveats of the study: Older individuals had lower TCR beta diversity per million T cells (the decline was roughly linear).

The second PCR ran about 6 to 11 cycles with a sample-barcoded 5' primer and J-beta primers. Per sample, CDR3-containing paired-end reads numbered at least 2.5 million. TCRdb called the 5' RACE reads again in MiXCR, with one record for every CDR3 protein. The top ten hold 20% to 25% of the sample, which has 1.5 million to 2 million distinct CDR3 sequences, about two fifths seen once. On this clonotype: Its specificity is unknown.

CDR1 and CDR2 from the germline V gene are SGHTA and FQGTGA. Germline trimming cut 5 bases from V and 12 bases from J; bases unmatched to any gene: 12. This CDR3 is built from 13 residues. The V and J genes are TRBV7-3 and TRBJ1-2, with TRBD1 matching over 7 bases. This receptor was obtained from a human donor in good health. Sequenced sample: blood. In DNA, the CDR3 is TGTGCCAGCAGCCCAGGGGGGGTTGGCGGCCACACCTTC. Translation: CASSPGGVGGHTF.